Each of the 3 T cell receptor beta chains below was sequenced from the same sample in a study of T cells after somatic rescue of genetic block. Sequencing was performed with immunoSEQ multiplex PCR; in TCRdb, only in-frame clones are kept and a portion is missing. Among 95,000 to 120,000 clones listed, 75% to 95% were seen once. Sequenced input: peripheral blood mononuclear cells (PBMCs). Source of these receptors: a woman between 18 and 29 years old.

V is TRBV19 and J is TRBJ1-5; D unresolved. The germline gives CDR1 LNHDA, CDR2 SQIVND (reference sequence). The CDR3 has 16 amino acids. V lost 7 bases and J lost 1, with 17 bases in between. For the CDR3, the DNA is TGTGCCAGTAACGTCATGGACGGTTCGAGCAATCAGCCCCAGCATTTT. It encodes CASNVMDGSSNQPQHF.

The chain couples TRBV9 to TRBJ1-2; 7 bases are a match to TRBD1. The CDR3 has 14 amino acids. V dropped 0 bases and J dropped 3; count of bases not matched to a gene: 2. Germline CDR1 reads SGDLS; CDR2 reads YYNGEE. CDR3 bases: TGTGCCAGCAGCGTAGCAGGGACAGACTATGGCTACACCTTC. Protein product: CASSVAGTDYGYTF. The full variable domain, with the rest looked up from reference TRBV9 and TRBJ1-2, is DSGVTQTPKHLITATGQRVTLRCSPRSGDLSVYWYQQSLDQGLQFLIQYYNGEERAKGNILERFSAQQFPDLHSELNLSSLELGDSALYFCASSVAGTDYGYTFGSGTRLTVV.

The gene calls are TRBV19 and TRBJ2-1; perhaps TRBD2 as D (5 bases). V was pared by 9 bases and J by 7 bases, with 22 bases between. Germline assignment: CDR1 LNHDA and CDR2 SQIVND (reference sequence). CDR3 size: 15 residues. As DNA, the CDR3 is TGTGCCAGCCAAAATACTAGAGATTTTGAGAATGAGCAGTTCTTC. Amino acid sequence: CASQNTRDFENEQFF. Using reference TRBV19 and TRBJ2-1 for the parts outside the CDR3, the full variable domain is DGGITQSPKYLFRKEGQNVTLSCEQNLNHDAMYWYRQDPGQGLRLIYYSQIVNDFQKGDIAEGYSVSREKKESFPLTVTSAQKNPTAFYLCASQNTRDFENEQFFGPGTRLTVL.